Listed here is a single T cell receptor (beta chain). The antigen is not known. This record comes from a study of shared clonotypes between healthy human individuals. The data were produced by immunoSEQ multiplex PCR, yet TCRdb's version contains in-frame clones alone and is incomplete. The sample lists hundreds of thousands of clones; around 96% were seen once. Terminally differentiated effector memory CD45RA+ cells were left out of the naive CD8 fraction, which was CD45RO-negative and positively selected for CCR7. Points from the study as a whole: Sample collection involved blood only; tissue repertoires are likely different.

Between the trimmed V and J ends, which lost 2 bases and 4 bases, there was a span of 27 bases. The germline CDR1 and CDR2 sequences are SQVTM and ANQGSEA. This CDR3 comprises 18 residues. Sequenced input: naive CD8+ T cells sorted from blood. The clonotype comes from a woman in her thirties in good health. The chain uses TRBV29-1 and TRBJ2-7; D tentatively fits TRBD1 or TRBD2 (5 bases each). Here the CDR3 reads CSVERIDVTGLLGYEQYF. The DNA of the CDR3 is TGCAGCGTTGAACGGATTGACGTGACGGGGCTATTGGGGTACGAGCAGTACTTC.